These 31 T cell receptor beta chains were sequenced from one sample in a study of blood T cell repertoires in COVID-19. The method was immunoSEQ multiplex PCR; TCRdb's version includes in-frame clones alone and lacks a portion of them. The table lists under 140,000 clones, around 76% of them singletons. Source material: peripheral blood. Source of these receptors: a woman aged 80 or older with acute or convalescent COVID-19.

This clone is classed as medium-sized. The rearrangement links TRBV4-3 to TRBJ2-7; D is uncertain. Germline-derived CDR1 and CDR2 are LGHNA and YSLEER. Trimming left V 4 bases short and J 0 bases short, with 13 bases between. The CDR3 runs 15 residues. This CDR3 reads CASSRGVIGSYEQYF. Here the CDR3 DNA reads TGCGCCAGCAGCCGCGGAGTGATAGGCTCCTACGAGCAGTACTTC.

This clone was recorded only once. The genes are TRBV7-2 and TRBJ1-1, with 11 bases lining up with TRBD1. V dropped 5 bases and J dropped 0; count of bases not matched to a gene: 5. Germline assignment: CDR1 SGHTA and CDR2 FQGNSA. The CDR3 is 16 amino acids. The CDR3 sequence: CASSIGQGALNTEAFF. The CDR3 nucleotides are TGTGCCAGCAGCATAGGACAGGGGGCTTTGAACACTGAAGCTTTCTTT.

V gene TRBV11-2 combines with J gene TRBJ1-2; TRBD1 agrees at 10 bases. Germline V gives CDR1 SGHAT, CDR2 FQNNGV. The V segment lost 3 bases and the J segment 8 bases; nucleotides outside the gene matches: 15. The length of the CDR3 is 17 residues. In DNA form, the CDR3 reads TGTGCCAGCAGCTTCACCTTCTCCGGGACAGGGGCGTACGGCTACACCTTC. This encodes CASSFTFSGTGAYGYTF. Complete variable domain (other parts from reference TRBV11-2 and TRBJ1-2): EAGVAQSPRYKIIEKRQSVAFWCNPISGHATLYWYQQILGQGPKLLIQFQNNGVVDDSQLPKDRFSAERLKGVDSTLKIQPAKLEDSAVYLCASSFTFSGTGAYGYTFGSGTRLTVV.

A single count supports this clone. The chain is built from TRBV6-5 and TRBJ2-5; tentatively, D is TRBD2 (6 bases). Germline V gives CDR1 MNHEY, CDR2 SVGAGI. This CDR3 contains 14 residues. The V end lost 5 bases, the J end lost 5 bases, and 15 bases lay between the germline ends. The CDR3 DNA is TGTGCCAGCAGTCCCCCTGGGGGGTGGGAGACCCAGTACTTC. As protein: CASSPPGGWETQYF.

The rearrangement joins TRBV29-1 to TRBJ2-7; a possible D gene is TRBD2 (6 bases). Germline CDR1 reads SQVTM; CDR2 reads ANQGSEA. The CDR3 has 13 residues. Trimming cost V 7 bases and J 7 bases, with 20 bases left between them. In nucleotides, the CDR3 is TGCAGCGGGAGGAGGGGAGGTAGTCCGGAGCAGTACTTC. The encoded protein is CSGRRGGSPEQYF.

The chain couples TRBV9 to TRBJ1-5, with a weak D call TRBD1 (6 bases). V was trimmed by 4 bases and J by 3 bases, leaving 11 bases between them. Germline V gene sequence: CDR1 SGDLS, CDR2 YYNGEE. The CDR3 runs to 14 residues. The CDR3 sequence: CASSLRDTNQPQHF. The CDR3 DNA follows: TGTGCCAGCAGCCTCCGGGACACCAATCAGCCCCAGCATTTT.

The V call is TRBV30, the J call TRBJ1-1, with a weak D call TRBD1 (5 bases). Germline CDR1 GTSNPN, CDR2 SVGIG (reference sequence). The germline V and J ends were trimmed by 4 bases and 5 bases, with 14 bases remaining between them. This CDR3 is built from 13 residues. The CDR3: CAWITQGGTEAFF. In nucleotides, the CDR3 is TGTGCCTGGATAACGCAGGGAGGAACTGAAGCTTTCTTT.

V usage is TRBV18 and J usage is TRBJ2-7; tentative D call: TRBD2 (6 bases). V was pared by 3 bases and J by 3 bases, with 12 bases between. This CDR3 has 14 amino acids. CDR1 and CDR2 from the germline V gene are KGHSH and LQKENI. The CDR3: CASSPGRGNYEQYF. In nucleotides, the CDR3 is TGTGCCAGCTCACCCGGACGGGGGAACTACGAGCAGTACTTC.

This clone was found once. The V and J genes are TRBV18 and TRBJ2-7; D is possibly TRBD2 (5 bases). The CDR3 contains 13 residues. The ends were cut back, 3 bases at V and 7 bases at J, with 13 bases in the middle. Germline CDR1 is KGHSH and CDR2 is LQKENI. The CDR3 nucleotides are TGTGCCAGCTCACCCCCTGGGGAGCGGGAGCAGTACTTC. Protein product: CASSPPGEREQYF.

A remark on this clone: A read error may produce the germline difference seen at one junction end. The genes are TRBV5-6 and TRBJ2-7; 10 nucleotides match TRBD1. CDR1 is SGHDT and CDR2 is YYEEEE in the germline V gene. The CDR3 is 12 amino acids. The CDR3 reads CASSSTMGQGHF. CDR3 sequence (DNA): TGTGCCAGCAGCTCGACTATGGGACAGGGGCACTTC.

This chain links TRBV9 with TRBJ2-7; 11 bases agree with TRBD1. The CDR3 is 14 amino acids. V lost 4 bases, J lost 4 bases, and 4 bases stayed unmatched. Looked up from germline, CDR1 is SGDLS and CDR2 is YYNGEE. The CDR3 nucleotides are TGTGCCAGCAGCAGCGGACAGGGGGCGTACGAGCAGTACTTC. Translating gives CASSSGQGAYEQYF.

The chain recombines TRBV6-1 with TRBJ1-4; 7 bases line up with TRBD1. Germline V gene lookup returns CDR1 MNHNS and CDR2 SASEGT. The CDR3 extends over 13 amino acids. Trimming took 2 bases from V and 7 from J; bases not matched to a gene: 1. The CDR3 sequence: CASSERGREKLFF. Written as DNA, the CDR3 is TGTGCCAGCAGTGAAAGGGGGCGTGAAAAACTGTTTTTT.

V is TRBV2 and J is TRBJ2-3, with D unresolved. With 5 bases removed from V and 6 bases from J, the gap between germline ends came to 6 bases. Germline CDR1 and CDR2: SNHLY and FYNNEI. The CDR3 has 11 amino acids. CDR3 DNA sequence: TGTGCCAGCAGTTTTCGGGATACGCAGTATTTT. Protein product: CASSFRDTQYF.

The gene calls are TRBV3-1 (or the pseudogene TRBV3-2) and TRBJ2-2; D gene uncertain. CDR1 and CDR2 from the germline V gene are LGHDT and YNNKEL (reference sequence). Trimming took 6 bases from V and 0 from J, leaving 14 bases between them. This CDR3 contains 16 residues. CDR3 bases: TGTGCCAGCAGTACGAGGCCGATCCCGAACACCGGGGAGCTGTTTTTT. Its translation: CASSTRPIPNTGELFF.

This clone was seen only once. The CDR3 DNA reads TGTGCCACCAGCAGAGGGGCTGGACAGCCAAGCTCCTACGAGCAGTACTTC. This sequence encodes CATSRGAGQPSSYEQYF. The genes are TRBV15 and TRBJ2-7, with D possibly matching TRBD1 (6 bases). The V gene's germline CDR1 is LNHNV and CDR2 YYDKDF (reference sequence). Trimming stripped 1 base from V and 0 bases from J, with 16 bases between. CDR3 size: 17 residues. Drawing the rest from reference TRBV15 and TRBJ2-7, the complete variable domain is DAMVIQNPRYQVTQFGKPVTLSCSQTLNHNVMYWYQQKSSQAPKLLFHYYDKDFNNEADTPDNFQSRRPNTSFCFLDIRSPGLGDTAMYLCATSRGAGQPSSYEQYFGPGTRLTVT.

The CDR3 spells CASSLTGTDKNIQYF. The CDR3 DNA reads as TGTGCCAGCAGCTTGACCGGGACAGACAAAAACATTCAGTACTTC. The V call is TRBV7-2, the J call TRBJ2-4; 7 bases map to TRBD1. Germline V gives CDR1 SGHTA, CDR2 FQGNSA. The CDR3 has 15 residues. The V segment lost 3 bases and the J segment 3 bases; nucleotides outside the gene matches: 5.

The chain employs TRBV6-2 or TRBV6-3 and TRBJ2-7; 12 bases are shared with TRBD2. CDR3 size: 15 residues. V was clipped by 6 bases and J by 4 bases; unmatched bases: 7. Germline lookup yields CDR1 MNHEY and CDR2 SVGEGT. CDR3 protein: CASSPGLAGRYEQYF. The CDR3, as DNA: TGTGCCAGCAGCCCTGGACTAGCGGGACGTTACGAGCAGTACTTC.

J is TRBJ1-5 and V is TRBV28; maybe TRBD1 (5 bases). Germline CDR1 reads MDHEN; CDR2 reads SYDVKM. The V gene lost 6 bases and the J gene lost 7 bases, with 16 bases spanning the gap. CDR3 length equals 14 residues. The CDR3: CASSQGGTGQPQHF. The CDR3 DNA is TGTGCCAGCAGCCAAGGCGGGACGGGGCAGCCCCAGCATTTT.

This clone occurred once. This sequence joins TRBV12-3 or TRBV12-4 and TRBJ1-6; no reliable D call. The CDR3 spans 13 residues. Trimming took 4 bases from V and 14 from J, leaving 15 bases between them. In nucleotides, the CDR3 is TGTGCCAGCAGTTCCGAGGGCTTCGGATCCCTCCACTTT. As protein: CASSSEGFGSLHF.

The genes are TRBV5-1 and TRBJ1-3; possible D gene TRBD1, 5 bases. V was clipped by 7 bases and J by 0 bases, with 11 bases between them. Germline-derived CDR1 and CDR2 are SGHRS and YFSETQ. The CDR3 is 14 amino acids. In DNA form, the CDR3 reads TGCGCCAGCTCAATCGGGGGCTCTGGAAACACCATATATTTT. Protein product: CASSIGGSGNTIYF.

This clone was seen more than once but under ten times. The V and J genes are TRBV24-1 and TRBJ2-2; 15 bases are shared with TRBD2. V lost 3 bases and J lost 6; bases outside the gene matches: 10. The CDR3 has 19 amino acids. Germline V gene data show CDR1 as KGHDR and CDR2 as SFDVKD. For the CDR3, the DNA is TGTGCCACCAGTGATGAGGGACTAGCGGGAGGTCGGCGGGCCGGGGAGCTGTTTTTT. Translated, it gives CATSDEGLAGGRRAGELFF.

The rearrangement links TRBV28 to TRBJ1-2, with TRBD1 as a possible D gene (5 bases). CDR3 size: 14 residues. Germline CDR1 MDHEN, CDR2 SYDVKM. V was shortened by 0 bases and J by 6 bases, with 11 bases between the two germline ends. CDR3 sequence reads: CASSLWAGSDGYTF. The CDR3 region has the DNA TGTGCCAGCAGTTTATGGGCAGGGTCGGATGGCTACACCTTC.

The DNA of the CDR3 is TGTGCCAGCAGCCAAAGGACTTGGGAGACCCAGTACTTC. Translating gives CASSQRTWETQYF. This rearrangement joins TRBV14 to TRBJ2-5; tentatively, D is TRBD2 (5 bases). With 2 bases removed from V and 5 bases from J, the gap between germline ends came to 9 bases. CDR1 is SGHDN, CDR2 FVKESK, per germline. The CDR3 is made up of 13 amino acids.

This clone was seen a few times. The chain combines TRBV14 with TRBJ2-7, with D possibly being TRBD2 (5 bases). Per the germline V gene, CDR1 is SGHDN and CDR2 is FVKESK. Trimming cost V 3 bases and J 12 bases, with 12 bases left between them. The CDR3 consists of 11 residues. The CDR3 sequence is CASSQTRVLYF. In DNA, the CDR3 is TGTGCCAGCAGCCAGACGAGGGTTTTGTACTTC.

DNA of the CDR3: TGCAGTGCTAGAGAGCGGGGCTACACCTTC. Amino acid sequence: CSARERGYTF. This rearrangement joins TRBV20-1 to TRBJ1-2; D uncertain. Trimming pared 0 bases from V and 8 bases from J, leaving 4 bases between. The CDR3 contains 10 residues. Per germline, CDR1 DFQATT and CDR2 SNEGSKA (reference sequence).

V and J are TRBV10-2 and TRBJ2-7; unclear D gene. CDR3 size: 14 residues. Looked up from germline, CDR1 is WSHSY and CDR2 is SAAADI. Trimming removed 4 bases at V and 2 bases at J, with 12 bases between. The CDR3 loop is CASSGSNPAYEQYF. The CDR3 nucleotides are TGCGCCAGCAGTGGGAGCAACCCGGCCTACGAGCAGTACTTC.

The CDR3 region is CASRIGISGELFF. The CDR3, as DNA: TGTGCCAGCAGGATCGGGATATCCGGGGAGCTGTTTTTT. This rearrangement joins TRBV6-5 to TRBJ2-2; the D gene is possibly TRBD2 (5 bases). V lost 6 bases to trimming and J lost 6 bases, with 11 bases between them. The CDR3 consists of 13 residues. CDR1 MNHEY and CDR2 SVGAGI come from the germline V gene.

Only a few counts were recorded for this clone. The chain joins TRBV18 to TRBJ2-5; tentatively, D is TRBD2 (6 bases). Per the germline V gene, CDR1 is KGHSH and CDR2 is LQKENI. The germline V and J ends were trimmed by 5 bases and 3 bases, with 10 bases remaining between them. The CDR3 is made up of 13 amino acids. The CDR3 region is CASSRSGEETQYF. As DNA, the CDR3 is TGTGCCAGCTCAAGATCGGGGGAAGAGACCCAGTACTTC.

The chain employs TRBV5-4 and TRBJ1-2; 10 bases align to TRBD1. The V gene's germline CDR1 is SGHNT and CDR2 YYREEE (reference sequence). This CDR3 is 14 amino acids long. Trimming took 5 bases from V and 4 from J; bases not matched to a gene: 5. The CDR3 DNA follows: TGTGCCAGCAGTCGACAGGGGGCAACCTATGGCTACACCTTC. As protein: CASSRQGATYGYTF.

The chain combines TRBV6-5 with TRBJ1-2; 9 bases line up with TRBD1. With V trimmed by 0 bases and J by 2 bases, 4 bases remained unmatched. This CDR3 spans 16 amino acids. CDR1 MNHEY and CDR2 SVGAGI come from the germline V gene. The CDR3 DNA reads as TGTGCCAGCAGTTACTCGACACAGGGGGCAAACTATGGCTACACCTTC. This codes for CASSYSTQGANYGYTF.

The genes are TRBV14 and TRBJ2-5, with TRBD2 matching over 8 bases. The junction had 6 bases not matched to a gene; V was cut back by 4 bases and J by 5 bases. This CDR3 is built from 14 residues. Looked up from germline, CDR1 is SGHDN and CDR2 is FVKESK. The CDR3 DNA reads TGTGCCAGCAGCCCGGGACTAGTAGGCGAGACCCAGTACTTC. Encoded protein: CASSPGLVGETQYF. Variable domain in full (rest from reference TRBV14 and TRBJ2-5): EAGVTQFPSHSVIEKGQTVTLRCDPISGHDNLYWYRRVMGKEIKFLLHFVKESKQDESGMPNNRFLAERTGGTYSTLKVQPAELEDSGVYFCASSPGLVGETQYFGPGTRLLVL.